The rows below give T cell receptor beta chains drawn from one sample of a study of blood T cell repertoires in COVID-19. Using immunoSEQ multiplex PCR, the repertoire was profiled, and TCRdb retains in-frame clones only, with some absent. The top ten clones hold 10% of a sample with 220,000 or so clones, roughly 86% of them seen once. Sample: peripheral blood. The origin of the receptors is a woman aged 45-60 years with COVID-19, enrolled during active disease. Each CDR3 is given with its conserved first and last residue. Fields, in order: J gene, clone size, D gene, V gene, CDR3 DNA, CDR3 protein. D genes are given only for firm matches. Part of the rows lack a size; the others show once, few, many or a class for expanded clones.

>TRBJ2-4|once|TRBD2|TRBV11-2
TGTGCCAGCAGCTTAGGGCGGGGGGGCCAACTAGCCAAAAACATTCAGTACTTC
CASSLGRGGQLAKNIQYF
>TRBJ2-5|.|TRBD1|TRBV18
TGTGCCAGCTCACCGGGACAGGGGGGGGGAGAGACCCAGTACTTC
CASSPGQGGGETQYF
>TRBJ2-5|.|.|TRBV29-1
TGCAGCGTTGAAACGGCGGGTCAAGAGACCCAGTACTTC
CSVETAGQETQYF
>TRBJ1-2|.|TRBD1|TRBV27
TGTGCCAGCAGTCTTGGACAGGGGGGTCTCTCACGATATGGCTACACCTTC
CASSLGQGGLSRYGYTF
>TRBJ1-1|.|.|TRBV5-1
TGCGCCAGCAGCTTGGCCGGGGTCGGAGCTTTCTTT
CASSLAGVGAFF
>TRBJ2-3|.|TRBD2|TRBV11-2
TGTGCCAGCAGCCCGACTAGCGGAACAGATACGCAGTATTTT
CASSPTSGTDTQYF
>TRBJ2-7|.|TRBD1|TRBV19
TGTGCCAGTAGCGACAGGGACTCCTACGAGCAGTACTTC
CASSDRDSYEQYF
>TRBJ1-2|.|.|TRBV12-5
TGTGCTAGTGGTTTGCCTCAGGGGCACCGAGACTATGGCTACACCTTC
CASGLPQGHRDYGYTF
>TRBJ1-1|.|.|TRBV27
TGTGCCAGCAGTTCCGGTGGGAACACTGAAGCTTTCTTT
CASSSGGNTEAFF
>TRBJ1-5|.|TRBD1|TRBV19
TGTGCCAGTAGCGGGACAGTAAATCAGCCCCAGCATTTT
CASSGTVNQPQHF
>TRBJ2-7|once|TRBD1|TRBV4-3
TGCGCCAGCAGCCAAGATCTAGGGACAGCCTACGAGCAGTACTTC
CASSQDLGTAYEQYF
>TRBJ2-1|.|TRBD2|TRBV7-3
TGTGCCAGCAGCTTCGGGACTAGCGGTTACAATGAGCAGTTCTTC
CASSFGTSGYNEQFF
>TRBJ1-1|.|.|TRBV11-3
TGTGCCAGCAGCTTGGTAAGGGGGGGCACTGAAGCTTTCTTT
CASSLVRGGTEAFF
>TRBJ2-2|.|.|TRBV19
TGTGCCAGTAGTATAGGCCCGAAGGGGGGGGAGCTGTTTTTT
CASSIGPKGGELFF
>TRBJ2-7|.|.|TRBV10-3
TGTGCCATCAGTGAGCAAAAGGGGGTACGCCCTTACGAGCAGTACTTC
CAISEQKGVRPYEQYF
>TRBJ2-3|.|.|TRBV5-6
TGTGCCAGCAGTCAACAGGGGGGGATCACAGATACGCAGTATTTT
CASSQQGGITDTQYF
>TRBJ1-2|few|.|TRBV18
TGTGCCAGCGTTGAAGGGAGGACGAACTATGGCTACACCTTC
CASVEGRTNYGYTF
>TRBJ2-3|.|TRBD1|TRBV27
TGTGCCAGCAGTTCGGACAGGGGGCAAAGGCAGTATTTT
CASSSDRGQRQYF
>TRBJ2-1|.|TRBD2|TRBV9
TGTGCCAGCAGCTCAGCGGGGGCCTCCTACAATGAGCAGTTCTTC
CASSSAGASYNEQFF
>TRBJ1-3|.|.|TRBV19
TGTGCCAGTAGTCCCCAGGAGGGATGGAATAGTGGAAACACCATATATTTT
CASSPQEGWNSGNTIYF
>TRBJ1-6|.|.|TRBV5-5
TGTGCCAGCAGCTTGGGACCGGCAGGGCGTCCTCATTATTCACCCCTCCACTTT
CASSLGPAGRPHYSPLHF
>TRBJ1-1|.|.|TRBV18
TGTGCCAGCTCACCAAACCAGGTTAGCACTGAAGCTTTCTTT
CASSPNQVSTEAFF
>TRBJ1-4|.|TRBD1|TRBV11-3
TGTGCCAGCAGCGAGGACAGGGTTAATGAAAAACTGTTTTTT
CASSEDRVNEKLFF
>TRBJ2-6|.|.|TRBV2
TGTGCCAGCGGGGGGTGGGAAGGGGCCAACGTCCTGACTTTC
CASGGWEGANVLTF
>TRBJ2-3|.|TRBD1|TRBV28
TGTGCCAGCAGTTCGCCGGGACAGGGGTGGACAGATACGCAGTATTTT
CASSSPGQGWTDTQYF
>TRBJ2-7|.|TRBD1|TRBV28
TGTGCCAGCAGTCCCGGACAGGGGGTTCCCTTAGAGCAGTACTTC
CASSPGQGVPLEQYF
>TRBJ2-2|.|.|TRBV15
TGTGCCACCAGCAGTCGGACTATGACCGGGGAGCTGTTTTTT
CATSSRTMTGELFF